This entry concerns a single T cell receptor (beta chain). Antigen: not known. Trimming cost V 7 bases and J 5 bases; bases outside gene matches: 7. The length of the CDR3 is 15 residues. Amplification yielded TCR beta CDR3 regions, with RNA transcripts as the source. The HTBI primer set served for first-round RT-PCR of the TCR CDR3. TCRdb ran MiXCR on the multiplex PCR reads and lists one entry per CDR3 protein. Of about 250,000 distinct CDR3 sequences in the sample, roughly 20% were seen once. The sample originates from a study of T cells in Graves' hyperthyroidism and ophthalmopathy. Study-wide results and limits: Researchers found most expanded thyroid clonotypes above 0.001 in blood as well.

Among ophthalmopathy patients, the Clinical Activity Score reached at least 3, the NOSPECS grade reached at least 4, and duration remained under 3 months. Clinicians diagnosed patients from clinical symptoms, serum thyroxine and TRAb, thyroid ultrasound and orbital computed tomography. The PBMCs studied were ones that came from 10 ml fresh peripheral blood. This sequence joins TRBV12-3 or TRBV12-4 and TRBJ2-5, with 13 bases that match TRBD2. This clonotype originated in a man under 40 with Graves' ophthalmopathy. The sample consisted of blood. CDR3 nucleotide sequence: TGTGCCAGCACCAGAACTAGCGGGAGGGGTGAGACCCAGTACTTC. As protein: CASTRTSGRGETQYF.